Included here is one T cell receptor (beta chain) sequence, with context. These data belong to a study of blood T cell repertoires in COVID-19. The repertoire was sequenced with immunoSEQ multiplex PCR; TCRdb's copy has only in-frame clones and lacks some. The table includes some 300,000 clones, around 92% detected once. The CDR3 covers 15 residues. Germline CDR1 is SGHRS and CDR2 is YFSETQ. V gave up 4 bases and J gave up 1 base; unmatched junction bases: 6. This chain connects TRBV5-1 to TRBJ2-5; 8 positions match TRBD2. Input material: PBMCs or T cells enriched from blood (not recorded which). This receptor was taken from a woman aged 50 to 60 who had been exposed to COVID-19. DNA of the CDR3: TGCGCCAGCAGCACGATAGCGGGGTCCCAAGAGACCCAGTACTTC. It translates to CASSTIAGSQETQYF.